The 2 T cell receptor beta chains given below trace back to one sample, sequenced in a study of blood T cell repertoires in COVID-19. The assay was immunoSEQ multiplex PCR, and TCRdb's table has in-frame clones only and misses some. The table lists some 140,000 clones, approximately 85% of them singletons. The specimen was peripheral blood. These receptors were taken from a human donor in a cohort sampled during active COVID-19.

DNA for the CDR3: TGTGCCAGCCCTAGACCAGATACGCAGTATTTT. It codes for CASPRPDTQYF. The V gene is TRBV6-5, the J gene TRBJ2-3; D is unresolved. The ends were cut back, 8 bases at V and 4 bases at J, with 7 bases in the middle. Germline CDR1 MNHEY, CDR2 SVGAGI. The CDR3 consists of 11 residues.

In this sample, this clone turned up a few times. One end of the junction varies from germline; a read error may be responsible. J is TRBJ2-7 and V is TRBV5-6, with TRBD1 as a possible D gene (6 bases). In germline, CDR1 is SGHDT, CDR2 YYEEEE. This CDR3 contains 13 residues. CDR3 loop: CASSFRGSHEQYF. The CDR3 DNA reads TGTGCCAGCAGCTTCAGGGGCTCCCACGAGCAGTACTTC.